A selection of T cell receptor beta chains follows, all from one sample in a study of OX40 agonist ivuxolimab in advanced cancers. Data came from immunoSEQ multiplex PCR; TCRdb stores just in-frame clones and leaves some out. The table lists about 22,000 clones, almost 85% of them singletons. This material consisted of CD4+ or CD8+ T cells sorted from blood, taken in a trial of the OX40 agonist ivuxolimab. These receptors were taken from an adult with an advanced solid tumor such as melanoma, head and neck, liver or kidney cancer. CDR3s include the opening cysteine and the closing phenylalanine or tryptophan. The order of the fields is J gene, V gene, clone size, D gene, CDR3 protein, CDR3 DNA. A D gene is named only where the DNA matches it firmly. For some rows the clone size is stated as once, few or many, or as a class when expanded; others skip it.

>TRBJ1-2|TRBV9|-|-
CASSPRTANYGYTF
TGTGCCAGCAGCCCCCGGACAGCTAACTATGGCTACACCTTC
>TRBJ2-5|TRBV4-1|once|-
CASSQNTGSQETQYF
TGCGCCAGCAGCCAAAATACAGGGTCTCAAGAGACCCAGTACTTC
>TRBJ2-1|TRBV7-9|-|-
CASSLGPAASNEQFF
TGTGCCAGCAGCTTAGGGCCGGCAGCTAGCAATGAGCAGTTCTTC
>TRBJ1-2|TRBV4-3|-|TRBD1
CASSQERTGIYGYTF
TGCGCCAGCAGCCAGGAAAGGACAGGGATCTATGGCTACACCTTC
>TRBJ2-1|TRBV6-5|-|TRBD2
CASRRTSGNNEQFF
TGTGCCAGCAGAAGGACTAGCGGAAACAATGAGCAGTTCTTC
>TRBJ2-7|TRBV30|-|TRBD2
CAWSPGGIAGGYYEQYF
TGTGCCTGGAGCCCAGGGGGAATAGCGGGGGGATACTACGAGCAGTACTTC
>TRBJ2-7|TRBV27|-|-
CASRDPGYEQYF
TGTGCCAGCAGGGACCCCGGCTACGAGCAGTACTTC
>TRBJ1-5|TRBV27|-|-
CASSLMGGGNQPQHF
TGTGCCAGCAGTTTAATGGGGGGCGGCAATCAGCCCCAGCATTTT
>TRBJ1-6|TRBV19|few|-
CASSGGSDNSPLHF
TGTGCCAGTAGCGGGGGGAGTGATAATTCACCCCTCCACTTT
>TRBJ2-7|TRBV6-1|-|-
CASKGESYEQYF
TGTGCCAGCAAGGGGGAGTCCTACGAGCAGTACTTC
>TRBJ2-3|TRBV5-4|-|-
CASSFWGGDLYF
TGTGCCAGCAGCTTCTGGGGGGGCGATCTGTATTTT
>TRBJ1-1|TRBV7-2|-|TRBD1
CASSPRTGGDTEAFF
TGTGCCAGCAGCCCTCGGACAGGGGGCGACACTGAAGCTTTCTTT
>TRBJ1-3|TRBV6-6|-|-
CASTNSRLSSGNTIYF
TGTGCCAGCACCAATTCCCGCCTTAGCTCTGGAAACACCATATATTTT
>TRBJ2-7|TRBV19|-|-
CASSIDRGYEQYF
TGTGCCAGTAGTATAGACAGGGGCTACGAGCAGTACTTC
>TRBJ2-3|TRBV7-9|-|-
CASSLGTGTDTQYF
TGTGCCAGCAGCTTGGGGACGGGCACAGATACGCAGTATTTT
>TRBJ2-1|TRBV6-5|-|-
CASTPGLGPYNEQFF
TGTGCCAGCACCCCAGGGCTGGGACCCTACAATGAGCAGTTCTTC
>TRBJ2-7|TRBV4-1|-|-
CASSQRLNPGGGGDEQYF
TGCGCCAGCAGCCAACGACTCAACCCAGGAGGGGGCGGCGACGAGCAGTACTTC
>TRBJ2-1|TRBV9|-|-
CASNTGNHNEQFF
TGTGCCAGCAACACCGGGAACCACAATGAGCAGTTCTTC
>TRBJ1-1|TRBV11-2|-|-
CASNLGGTEAFF
TGTGCCAGCAACCTTGGGGGCACTGAAGCTTTCTTT
>TRBJ2-1|TRBV6-5|-|TRBD2
CASSYSASGGVGEQFF
TGTGCCAGCAGTTACTCGGCTAGCGGGGGCGTCGGTGAGCAGTTCTTC
>TRBJ2-6|TRBV9|few|-
CASSATGRPRGANVLTF
TGTGCCAGCAGCGCAACGGGACGGCCCAGGGGGGCCAACGTCCTGACTTTC
>TRBJ2-5|TRBV18|-|TRBD1
CASSPRDRGEETQYF
TGTGCCAGCTCACCCAGGGACAGGGGAGAAGAGACCCAGTACTTC
>TRBJ1-1|TRBV28|-|-
CASRRREAFF
TGTGCCAGCAGGCGCCGGGAAGCTTTCTTT
>TRBJ2-2|TRBV7-8|-|-
CASSLGYNGELFF
TGTGCCAGCAGCTTAGGGTATAACGGGGAGCTGTTTTTT
>TRBJ2-7|TRBV30|-|-
CAWSVVRGAYEQYF
TGTGCCTGGAGTGTAGTCAGGGGTGCCTACGAGCAGTACTTC
>TRBJ2-1|TRBV7-9|-|-
CASSFEMAGWGFF
TGTGCCAGCAGCTTTGAAATGGCGGGTTGGGGGTTCTTC
>TRBJ1-2|TRBV2|-|-
CASSEAHDLVRVVGYTF
TGTGCCAGCAGTGAAGCGCACGACCTGGTAAGGGTTGTTGGCTACACCTTC
>TRBJ2-7|TRBV4-3|-|TRBD1
CASSQEGTGGYEQYF
TGCGCCAGCAGCCAAGAGGGGACAGGGGGCTACGAGCAGTACTTC
>TRBJ1-1|TRBV19|few|-
CASSPGQLMNTEAFF
TGTGCCAGTAGTCCCGGACAGTTAATGAACACTGAAGCTTTCTTT
>TRBJ1-4|TRBV12-5|-|TRBD1
CASGWRNRGRNDEKLFF
TGTGCTAGTGGTTGGAGAAACAGGGGGCGTAATGATGAAAAACTGTTTTTT
>TRBJ1-1|TRBV4-2|-|TRBD1
CASSSTGGRTEAFF
TGTGCCAGCAGCTCGACAGGGGGCCGGACTGAAGCTTTCTTT
>TRBJ2-7|TRBV6-6|once|-
CARTQGSYEQYF
TGTGCCAGAACACAGGGATCCTACGAGCAGTACTTC
>TRBJ2-7|TRBV10-3|-|TRBD2
CAISDSSGGHEQYF
TGTGCCATCAGTGATTCCAGCGGGGGACACGAGCAGTACTTC
>TRBJ1-1|TRBV19|-|-
CASSPGQILNTEAFF
TGTGCCAGTAGTCCTGGACAGATTCTGAACACTGAAGCTTTCTTT
>TRBJ2-1|TRBV6-5|many|-
CASSYSGNNNEQFF
TGTGCCAGCAGTTACTCTGGAAACAACAATGAGCAGTTCTTC
>TRBJ1-1|TRBV14|-|-
CASSKAPGIEAFF
TGTGCCAGCAGTAAAGCCCCAGGGATTGAAGCTTTCTTT
>TRBJ2-1|TRBV7-9|-|-
CASSLAQGKLNEQFF
TGTGCCAGCAGCTTAGCACAGGGAAAACTAAATGAGCAGTTCTTC
>TRBJ2-7|TRBV4-1|few|-
CASSQGPPGLRPYEQYF
TGCGCCAGCAGCCAAGGCCCCCCGGGACTCCGACCCTACGAGCAGTACTTC
>TRBJ2-7|TRBV28|-|-
CASSLRSRGWGEQYF
TGTGCCAGCAGTTTGAGGAGCAGGGGCTGGGGGGAGCAGTACTTC
>TRBJ2-3|TRBV6-4|-|TRBD2
CASSDSTSGGQDTQYF
TGTGCCAGCAGTGACTCGACTAGCGGGGGCCAGGATACGCAGTATTTT
>TRBJ1-6|TRBV6-6|-|TRBD1
CASSQQGTYNSPLHF
TGTGCCAGCAGTCAACAGGGGACCTATAATTCACCCCTCCACTTT
>TRBJ1-4|TRBV11-2|few|-
CASSPTQETYEKLFF
TGTGCCAGCAGCCCGACACAGGAGACATATGAAAAACTGTTTTTT
>TRBJ2-2|TRBV4-3|-|-
CASSQDRTTASNTGELFF
TGCGCCAGCAGCCAAGATAGAACGACAGCTTCGAACACCGGGGAGCTGTTTTTT
>TRBJ2-2|TRBV9|few|TRBD1
CASSGTGTANTGELFF
TGTGCCAGCAGCGGGACCGGGACAGCAAACACCGGGGAGCTGTTTTTT
>TRBJ2-6|TRBV5-5|-|-
CASSPRDRSGANVLTF
TGTGCCAGCAGCCCAAGGGACCGCTCTGGGGCCAACGTCCTGACTTTC
>TRBJ2-5|TRBV7-6|-|-
CASSLVSSGETQYF
TGTGCCAGCAGCTTAGTTAGCTCGGGGGAGACCCAGTACTTC
>TRBJ1-2|TRBV9|-|-
CAGSAPGGRPDGYTF
TGTGCCGGCAGCGCCCCCGGGGGAAGGCCGGATGGCTACACCTTC
>TRBJ1-4|TRBV6-1|-|-
CASTQPRPPNEKLFF
TGTGCCAGCACCCAACCACGGCCACCTAATGAAAAACTGTTTTTT
>TRBJ2-7|TRBV6-6|-|-
CASSYSGRGDSYEQYF
TGTGCCAGCAGTTACTCGGGCAGGGGGGATTCCTACGAGCAGTACTTC
>TRBJ1-2|TRBV19|-|-
CASNPSGGFYGYTF
TGTGCCAGTAACCCTTCGGGGGGATTCTATGGCTACACCTTC
>TRBJ2-7|TRBV4-3|once|-
CASSQAEGRYEQYF
TGCGCCAGCAGCCAAGCTGAGGGTAGATACGAGCAGTACTTC
>TRBJ1-3|TRBV21-1|-|-
CASSKWIRGRSSGNTIYF
TGTGCCAGCAGCAAATGGATTAGAGGCAGGAGCTCTGGAAACACCATATATTTT
>TRBJ2-2|TRBV6-6|-|TRBD2
CASSPSGTLFTGELFF
TGTGCCAGCAGTCCTAGCGGGACCCTATTCACCGGGGAGCTGTTTTTT
>TRBJ2-3|TRBV28|once|-
CASSRDIGSQYF
TGTGCCAGCAGTCGCGACATAGGGTCGCAGTATTTT
>TRBJ2-5|TRBV2|-|TRBD2
CASRTYGGAGETQYF
TGTGCCAGCAGAACCTACGGGGGGGCCGGGGAGACCCAGTACTTC
>TRBJ2-3|TRBV7-3|-|-
CASSLVWGPLGPDTQYF
TGTGCCAGCAGCTTAGTTTGGGGACCCCTGGGGCCAGATACGCAGTATTTT
>TRBJ1-1|TRBV6-1|-|-
CASGPYNTEAFF
TGTGCCAGCGGGCCGTATAACACTGAAGCTTTCTTT